This T cell receptor beta chain comes out of a study of Graves' ophthalmopathy and Graves' hyperthyroidism. Study context: Peripheral blood was collected at initial diagnosis, before any treatment.

Using RNA transcripts, the TCR beta CDR3 regions were amplified. Second-round multiplex PCR came after a first-round RT-PCR that employed HTBI primers. TCRdb re-called the multiplex PCR reads with MiXCR, one entry per CDR3 protein. This sample has 45,000 to 60,000 distinct CDR3 sequences; approximately 50% occur once, and the top ten carry approximately 4.8%. The germline CDR1 and CDR2 sequences are SGHTA and FQGNSA. There are 16 residues in the CDR3. The V gene end was trimmed by 0 bases and the J gene end by 3 bases; junction bases not matched to a gene: 3. The chain combines TRBV7-2 with TRBJ2-2; 8 bases map to TRBD2. The TCR originated in an adult woman with Graves' ophthalmopathy. Specimen: peripheral blood. CDR3 DNA: TGTGCCAGCAGCTTAGCTACAGCGGGAGACACCGGGGAGCTGTTTTTT. It specifies CASSLATAGDTGELFF.